The table lists the clone carrying this T cell receptor (beta chain) with many counts. The target antigen is unknown. Looked up from germline, CDR1 is SGHAT and CDR2 is FQNNGV. With 1 base clipped from V and 0 bases from J, the junction kept 4 bases outside the gene matches. The CDR3 has 17 amino acids. TCRdb independently ran MiXCR on the 5' RACE reads; one entry per CDR3 protein. Among about 340,000 distinct CDR3 sequences listed, around 13% were seen once. This specimen belongs to a study of T cells after yellow fever vaccination. Study information: The fractions with low cell numbers were processed using SMART-Seq v4 Ultra Low Input.

Study-wide results and limits: CD4 and CD8 compartments shared a small share of clonotypes, likely from convergent recombination. Boosting was followed by the reappearance of most primary-vaccination clones (around 95% CD4, 85% to 90% CD8).

The specimen comprised CD4+ T cells sorted from PBMCs, sampled 15 days after the yellow fever booster vaccination. The chain has TRBV11-2 and TRBJ1-5; 9 nucleotides align to TRBD1. The sequence was collected from a man aged 18 to 35 who received the YFV17D yellow fever vaccine. The CDR3 DNA follows: TGTGCCAGCAGCTTAGGGACAGGGGTCGATAGCAATCAGCCCCAGCATTTT. It translates to CASSLGTGVDSNQPQHF. The entire variable domain, with the rest obtained from reference TRBV11-2 and TRBJ1-5, is as follows: EAGVAQSPRYKIIEKRQSVAFWCNPISGHATLYWYQQILGQGPKLLIQFQNNGVVDDSQLPKDRFSAERLKGVDSTLKIQPAKLEDSAVYLCASSLGTGVDSNQPQHFGDGTRLSIL.